Sequencing of this TCR beta chain was carried out in a study of cytomegalovirus exposure and HLA in healthy donors (dated by TCRdb to between 2016 and 2019). Background for the entire study: An earlier analysis of roughly 630 of the donors reported 250 to 300 Gb of sequence data and some 120 million unique TCR beta sequences from about 180 million T cells. An early release covering some 640 HLA-typed donors comprised roughly 300 gigabases of sequencing data and roughly 85 million unique TCR sequences. The genetic ancestry cluster associated with self-reported Caucasian donors included 81% of the 398 genotyped donors. The study was designed to test whether signatures of past pathogen exposure could be identified by cataloging public T cell receptors. The T cell repertoires of under 700 subjects were profiled by immunosequencing and related to cytomegalovirus serostatus. Along with the approximately 650-subject first cohort, a separate validation cohort of some 130 different subjects was used. To predict cytomegalovirus infection status, the study combined high-throughput TCR immunosequencing, statistical association of individual TCRs with disease status, and machine learning. A later analysis re-examined previously published TCR beta repertoires from more than 600 donors and added high-resolution HLA genotyping to investigate patterns of TCR occurrence. The later analysis used no new phenotypic data to find candidate immune exposures, relying instead on TCR beta sequences and their occurrence across donors. An earlier analysis of 500 to 650 of the donors applied high-throughput TCR beta sequencing to assess whether each TCR beta V gene segment acted as functional or pseudogenic. Donor age, sex, ethnicity and CMV serostatus were collected together with the repertoire data. In a later genetic analysis, genome-wide SNP genotypes for about 55% of the roughly 700 donors were used, and that subset was treated as a discovery cohort. Every discovery cohort repertoire had been produced on one sequencing platform. Both class I and class II loci were covered by HLA typing, at four-digit resolution. The number of typed donors differed by locus: about 620-630 for A, B, C, DRB1 and DQB1; approximately 540 for DQA1; around 580 for DPA1; and approximately 450 for DPB1. A few DR-DQ haplotypes were treated as single units for association and clustering because of strong linkage in the cohort. On average, around 230,000 unique TCR beta nucleotide sequences were sequenced per donor among a few hundred genotyped donors of the cohort, with roughly 18% of those sequences being non-productive. What the work shows at the level of the full study, not this receptor alone: Presence/absence analyses assumed roughly uniform sequencing depth across donors, an assumption that may not hold. In both the original and validation cohorts, the classifier was reported to diagnose cytomegalovirus status with high specificity and sensitivity. Because HLA typing was unavailable for some donors at each locus, only the typed subset was used in association tests. Most TCR sequences were seen in very few donors, while some public TCRs were found in many individuals. CMV serostatus was the only immune exposure information available for the cohort. In a later genetic analysis, a missense DCLRE1C variant was associated with V-gene and J-gene trimming of TCR beta chains, and the association was replicated in an independent cohort. Broadly in line with IMGT annotations, most TCR beta V segments showed up in productive rearrangements about 87% or about 30% of the time in an earlier analysis of 450 to 750 of the donors. A cluster of highly shared sequence variants was judged likely to represent a technical artifact of the sequencing pipeline. According to a later analysis, most CMV-associated TCR beta chains appeared to be HLA-restricted, and the HLA associations seemed to be driven largely by CMV exposure. Linkage disequilibrium might explain the correlated functional status among segregating V segments, but an unknown experimental factor could not be excluded. A later analysis found that HLA-associated TCR beta chains were more clonally expanded and had lower generation probabilities than equally common non-associated chains. Because the 87-base-pair reads could not distinguish some IMGT-functional V segments, including TRBV6-2 and TRBV6-3, those segments were excluded. According to a later analysis, TCR association rates differed among HLA loci, with DRB1 alleles showing the most associated TCRs and HLA-C alleles showing the fewest. When HLA alleles, especially DR and DQ, strongly co-occurred, TCR associations were difficult to assign to individual alleles. The earlier analysis of around 600 of the donors excluded approximately 15 rarely observed V segments, including chromosome 9 orphons, because counts were too low. Several of the top co-occurrence clusters appeared to be linked to parvovirus B19, influenza, CMV and Epstein-Barr virus, according to a later analysis. Compared with the roughly 600-donor mean, donors in an Asian-associated ancestry cluster had fewer N-insertions in productive TCRs, according to a later genetic analysis. Only TCR beta chains were sequenced in this cohort, and the absence of alpha or paired-chain data limited detectable features. It was suggested by the authors that the approach could potentially be generalized to other disease states and immunological phenotypes. At a false discovery rate of 0.05, a later analysis linked around 17,000 TCR beta sequences to specific HLA alleles. A total of 150 to 200 TCR beta chains were listed by the study as associated with cytomegalovirus. A further reported finding was that TCR beta sequences accurately predicted the HLA-A and HLA-B alleles for most subjects in the first cohort. In vitro tests confirmed that a few of the cytomegalovirus-associated TCR beta chains recognize cytomegalovirus antigens.

The cohort was made up of 500 to 850 healthy bone marrow donors. At the time of sampling, every cohort member was nominally healthy, though immune exposures that went unrecorded were likely present. The donor tested CMV seronegative and was one of the 352 seronegative cohort members. A peripheral blood sample was collected from each donor, and TCR beta sequencing was performed on peripheral blood mononuclear cells. Genomic DNA extraction from the blood cell samples was performed with the Qiagen DNeasy Blood Extraction Kit. Receptor libraries were prepared by the immunoSEQ multiplex PCR assay. A mixture of 60 forward primers for TCR Vbeta segments and 13 reverse primers for TCR Jbeta segments was used in the multiplex PCR. Amplification of the CDR3 region of rearranged TCR beta genes was performed with a multiplex PCR assay on genomic DNA. Amplified TCR beta libraries were sequenced as 87-base-pair reads on the Illumina HiSeq System. Under the source paper's analysis protocol: In a later analysis, approximately 74 million unique TCR beta chains were counted across the approximately 670 repertoires, and around 10 million of these chains were shared by at least two donors. Raw reads were error-corrected and collapsed into unique sequences by a nearest-neighbor algorithm in which closely related sequences were merged to remove PCR and sequencing errors. V, D and J gene segments were assigned by aligning CDR3 sequences to IMGT reference sequences. Each retained sequence needed at least a six-nucleotide match to both a V gene segment and a J gene segment. A rearrangement counted as productive if the CDR3 had no stop codons and remained in frame with V and J, and every other rearrangement counted as non-productive. Following IMGT convention, CDR3 was defined as the stretch from the second conserved V-encoded cysteine up to the conserved J-encoded phenylalanine. The earlier analysis of 500 to 600 of the donors excluded sequences that lacked an unambiguous match to a single V gene segment. An earlier analysis of a few hundred of the donors classified V segments as functional when productive rearrangements were above 56.7% and as segregating when the standard deviation between donors was above 5%. A statistical classification framework was built for diagnosing cytomegalovirus status from the catalog of TCR beta chain sequences. V and J gene assignment, in a later analysis, came from comparing TCR nucleotide sequences with IMGT/GENE-DB human TR gene sequences. A later analysis assigned CDR3 sequences and most-parsimonious VDJ recombination scenarios with the TCRdist pipeline. A later analysis defined each TCR beta chain by its CDR3 amino acid sequence plus V-gene family, and excluded reads lacking a unique V-gene family. To address suspected cross-contamination and a sequencing artifact, a later analysis removed 592 highly shared, low-generation-probability nucleotide sequences. In a later analysis, a clonal expansion index was calculated for each public chain from normalized within-repertoire ranks of inferred template counts. Generation probabilities in a later analysis came from a VDJ recombination model fitted to out-of-frame rearrangements, and those results were checked against IGoR. In a later analysis, TCR-TCR, TCR-HLA and TCR-CMV co-occurrence was scored with hypergeometric tests, and a repertoire-size bias correction was applied to TCR pairs. A later analysis estimated false discovery rates by permuting HLA or CMV assignments 20 times. A later analysis grouped co-occurring TCRs with DBSCAN, adding TCRdist sequence similarity when clustering within HLA-allele-positive subsets. For co-occurrence clustering, repertoires with fewer than 30,000 or more than 120,000 public chains were excluded, along with about five repertoires with anomalous nucleotide sharing. Not all clones reach the TCRdb copy of this immuneACCESS table, which keeps in-frame sequences only. Checked studies attribute under half of the gap to unresolved V genes and leave the rest unexplained. The V and J calls and clone size are taken from that table; D and trimming were inferred from the DNA. Here the sample has 110,000 to 150,000 clones; roughly 73% occur a single time. Approximately 3.2% of the sample comes from the top ten.

The germline V gene provides CDR1 MNHNS and CDR2 SASEGT. The CDR3 runs 15 residues from the cysteine to the phenylalanine. Just the 45-base CDR3 DNA is kept, in frame starting at base 1. Unmatched junction bases come to 9, with V trimmed by 4 bases and J by 4 bases. Notes on this clone: Its antigen remains undetermined. Base qualities are not provided; no much larger clone lies one nucleotide away. Different DNA sequences within this sample yield the same CDR3.

Material for sequencing was PBMCs. This clonotype was obtained from a man in his forties or fifties in good health and CMV-seronegative. This sequence uses TRBV6-1 and TRBJ2-7; TRBD2 fits 8 bases in the junction. The sequenced DNA: TGTGCCAGCAGTGTTAGGGCGGGGGGACCTTACGAGCAGTACTTC. It encodes CASSVRAGGPYEQYF.